This T cell receptor beta chain emerged from a study of blood T cell repertoires in COVID-19. Germline trimming cut 6 bases from V and 7 bases from J; bases unmatched to any gene: 11. Germline V gives CDR1 MNHEY, CDR2 SVGAGI. CDR3 length: 15 amino acids. Sequencing was performed with immunoSEQ multiplex PCR; in TCRdb, only in-frame clones are kept and a portion is missing. The table records approximately 260,000 clones, 83% of them present only once. The chain is built from TRBV6-5 and TRBJ1-5, with 8 nucleotides matching TRBD1. The source material was peripheral blood. The receptor comes from a man between 60 and 70 years old who had recovered from COVID-19. CDR3 in DNA: TGTGCCAGCAGAGCCGGACAGGGCGCGCAGCAGCCCCAGCATTTT. Amino acid sequence: CASRAGQGAQQPQHF.